This T cell receptor (beta chain) was identified in a study of T cell responses to AZD1222 COVID-19 vaccine. Overall study results and limits: Spike was spanned by vaccine-associated CD4 TCRs, with dominance at 160-218 and 743-854.

Germline values: CDR1 SGHRS, CDR2 YFSETQ. V lost 4 bases to trimming and J lost 0 bases, with 16 bases between them. CDR3 length: 17 residues. This clone was detected once. Its antigen is as yet unknown. The assay was immunoSEQ multiplex PCR, and TCRdb's table has in-frame clones only and misses some. Of around 180,000 clones in the sample, approximately 94% were seen once. This clonotype was obtained from an adult who received the AZD1222 COVID-19 vaccine. The chain links TRBV5-1 to TRBJ1-4, with TRBD1 as a possible D gene (5 bases). The sample was peripheral blood, taken 28 days after the second AZD1222 dose. The CDR3 is CASSLEPPGATNEKLFF. The CDR3 region has the DNA TGCGCCAGCAGCCTTGAGCCCCCGGGGGCAACTAATGAAAAACTGTTTTTT.